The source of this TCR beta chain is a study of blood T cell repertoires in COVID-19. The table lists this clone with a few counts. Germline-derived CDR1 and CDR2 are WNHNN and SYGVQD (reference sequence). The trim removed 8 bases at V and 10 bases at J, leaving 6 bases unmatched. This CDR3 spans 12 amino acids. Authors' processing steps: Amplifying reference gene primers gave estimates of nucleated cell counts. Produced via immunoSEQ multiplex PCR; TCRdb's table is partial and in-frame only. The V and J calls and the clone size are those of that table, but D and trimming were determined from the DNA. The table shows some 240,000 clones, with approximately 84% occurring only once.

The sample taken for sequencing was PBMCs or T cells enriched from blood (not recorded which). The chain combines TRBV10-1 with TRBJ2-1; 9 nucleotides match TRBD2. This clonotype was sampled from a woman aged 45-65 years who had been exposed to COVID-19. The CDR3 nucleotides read TGCGCCAGCTCCGGGACTAGCCGAGAGCAGTTCTTC. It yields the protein CASSGTSREQFF.